This T cell receptor beta chain is from a study of cytomegalovirus exposure and HLA in healthy donors. Between the trimmed V and J ends, which lost 3 bases and 10 bases, there was a span of 17 bases. This CDR3 is built from 14 residues. Germline assignment: CDR1 SGDLS and CDR2 YYNGEE. It was with 60 Vbeta and 13 Jbeta primers that the PCR ran. The assay was immunoSEQ multiplex PCR, and TCRdb's table has in-frame clones only and misses some. The repertoire holds some 99,000 clones, with approximately 80% as singletons. The sequenced material came from PBMCs. J is TRBJ1-3 and V is TRBV9; D is possibly TRBD1 (5 bases). This TCR was recovered from a woman in her twenties or thirties in good health and CMV-seronegative. The CDR3 DNA follows: TGTGCCAGCAGCGGCGCTCCTAGTCCAGGGACCATATATTTT. Translated, it gives CASSGAPSPGTIYF.